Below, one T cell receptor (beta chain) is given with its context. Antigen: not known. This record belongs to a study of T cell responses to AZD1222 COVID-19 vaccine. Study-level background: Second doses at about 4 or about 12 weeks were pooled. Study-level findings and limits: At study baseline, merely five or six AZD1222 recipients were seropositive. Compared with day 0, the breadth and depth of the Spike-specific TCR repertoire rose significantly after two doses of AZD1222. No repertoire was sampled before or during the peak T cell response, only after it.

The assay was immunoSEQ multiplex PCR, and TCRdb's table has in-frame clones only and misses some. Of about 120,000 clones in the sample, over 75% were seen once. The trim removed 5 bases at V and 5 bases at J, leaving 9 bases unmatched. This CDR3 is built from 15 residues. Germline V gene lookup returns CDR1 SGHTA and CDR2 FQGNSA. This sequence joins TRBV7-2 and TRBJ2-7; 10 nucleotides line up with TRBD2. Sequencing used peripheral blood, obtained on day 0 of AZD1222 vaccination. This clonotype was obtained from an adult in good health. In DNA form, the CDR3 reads TGTGCCAGCAGCGTTAGCGGGAGGCCCGCCGACGAGCAGTACTTC. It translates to CASSVSGRPADEQYF. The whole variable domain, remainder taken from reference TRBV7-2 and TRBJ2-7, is GAGVSQSPSNKVTEKGKDVELRCDPISGHTALYWYRQSLGQGLEFLIYFQGNSAPDKSGLPSDRFSAERTGGSVSTLTIQRTQQEDSAVYLCASSVSGRPADEQYFGPGTRLTVT.